The 28 T cell receptor beta chains below were found in one sample sequenced in a study of cytomegalovirus exposure and HLA in healthy donors. Primers included in the PCR were 60 Vbeta and 13 Jbeta primers. TCRdb's table, derived via immunoSEQ multiplex PCR, lists solely in-frame clones and lacks some. The repertoire table contains 120,000 to 150,000 clones. Sequenced material: PBMCs. Receptor source: a man between 40 and 49 years old in good health and CMV-seronegative.

The genes are TRBV6-1 and TRBJ2-5; 7 nucleotides align to TRBD1. The trim removed 5 bases at V and 1 base at J, leaving 4 bases unmatched. The CDR3 spans 14 residues. From germline, CDR1 is MNHNS and CDR2 SASEGT. CDR3 bases: TGTGCCAGCAGTTGGGACAGATTCCAAGAGACCCAGTACTTC. Protein product: CASSWDRFQETQYF.

V gene TRBV18 combines with J gene TRBJ1-5; weak D call: TRBD1 (5 bases). CDR1 is KGHSH, CDR2 LQKENI, per germline. The V end was cut by 6 bases, the J end by 0 bases, with 12 bases between. This CDR3 region has 15 residues. The CDR3 DNA sequence: TGTGCCAGCTCCTCATCGGGGGTTAGCAATCAGCCCCAGCATTTT. Translating it yields CASSSSGVSNQPQHF.

The chain joins TRBV5-1 to TRBJ2-3; D perhaps matches TRBD1 (6 bases). Trimming pared 6 bases from V and 6 bases from J, leaving 26 bases between. The CDR3 extends over 17 amino acids. Germline assignment: CDR1 SGHRS and CDR2 YFSETQ. The CDR3 here is CASTFLLRGSRGDTQYF. The CDR3 DNA sequence: TGCGCCAGCACTTTCCTGTTAAGGGGGTCCCGAGGTGATACGCAGTATTTT. The variable domain in full, completed from reference TRBV5-1 and TRBJ2-3, reads KAGVTQTPRYLIKTRGQQVTLSCSPISGHRSVSWYQQTPGQGLQFLFEYFSETQRNKGNFPGRFSGRQFSNSRSEMNVSTLELGDSALYLCASTFLLRGSRGDTQYFGPGTRLTVL.

The CDR3 coding sequence is TGTGCCAGCAGCCCCTTAGACACCGTAAAAGGCTACACCTTC. Translating it yields CASSPLDTVKGYTF. V is TRBV7-9 and J is TRBJ1-2; D remains ambiguous. Germline V lookup: CDR1 SEHNR, CDR2 FQNEAQ (reference sequence). V was pared by 5 bases and J by 8 bases, with 18 bases between. The CDR3 contains 14 residues.

Worth noting for this clone: The germline gene is not matched at one end of the junction; a read error may be the cause. Other DNA sequences in this sample translate to the same CDR3. This sequence joins TRBV25-1 and TRBJ1-6; D unresolved. Germline CDR1 is MGHDK and CDR2 is SYGVNS. The CDR3 contains 14 residues. The CDR3 protein is CASSGSESAPPFHF. The CDR3 bases are TGCGCCAGCAGTGGCAGCGAGTCAGCTCCACCCTTCCACTTT.

J is TRBJ2-7 and V is TRBV13, with D unresolved. Germline V lookup: CDR1 PRHDT, CDR2 FYEKMQ (reference sequence). V lost 4 bases to trimming and J lost 0 bases, with 13 bases between them. The CDR3 has 15 residues. CDR3 in DNA: TGTGCCAGCAGCTCAGGCCCTGTTAGCTCCTACGAGCAGTACTTC. Translated, it gives CASSSGPVSSYEQYF.

V usage is TRBV5-4 and J usage is TRBJ2-1; a weak D match, TRBD1 (6 bases). CDR1 is SGHNT and CDR2 is YYREEE in the germline V gene (reference sequence). Deletions cut 2 bases from V and 1 base from J, with 7 bases between. The CDR3 contains 14 residues. CDR3 sequence: CASSFRGSYNEQFF. CDR3 coding DNA: TGTGCCAGCAGCTTCAGGGGTTCCTACAATGAGCAGTTCTTC.

V usage is TRBV7-2 and J usage is TRBJ2-2; D is ambiguous. Trimming took 2 bases from V and 4 from J, leaving 5 bases between them. The germline gives CDR1 SGHTA, CDR2 FQGNSA. The length of the CDR3 is 13 residues. CDR3 sequence (DNA): TGTGCCAGCAGCTTACAGGTCACCGGGGAGCTGTTTTTT. Amino acids: CASSLQVTGELFF.

The chain joins TRBV11-2 to TRBJ1-3; D unclear. The germline CDR1 and CDR2 sequences are SGHAT and FQNNGV. With 0 bases removed from V and 1 base from J, the gap between germline ends came to 4 bases. The CDR3 spans 14 residues. DNA of the CDR3: TGTGCCAGCAGCTTAGAGCGGTCTGGAAACACCATATATTTT. Amino acids: CASSLERSGNTIYF.

The chain couples TRBV9 to TRBJ2-7, with D possibly matching TRBD1 (6 bases). V was shortened by 1 base and J by 1 base, with 12 bases between the two germline ends. CDR3 size: 15 residues. Per germline, CDR1 SGDLS and CDR2 YYNGEE. The CDR3 spells CASSVLGTPSYEQYF. The CDR3 DNA sequence: TGTGCCAGCAGCGTATTAGGGACACCATCCTACGAGCAGTACTTC.

This CDR3 reads CASSQDRSGTLGNYGYTF. The CDR3 nucleotides read TGCGCCAGCAGCCAAGATAGGAGCGGGACTTTGGGTAACTATGGCTACACCTTC. V gene TRBV4-3 combines with J gene TRBJ1-2; TRBD1 might be the D (5 bases). From germline, CDR1 is LGHNA and CDR2 YSLEER. Deletions cut 0 bases from V and 1 base from J, with 18 bases between. There are 18 residues in the CDR3.

V usage is TRBV11-3 and J usage is TRBJ2-1; tentative D call: TRBD2 (5 bases). V was clipped by 2 bases and J by 3 bases, with 8 bases between them. The CDR3 consists of 14 residues. Per germline, CDR1 SGHNT and CDR2 YENEEA. CDR3 bases: TGTGCCAGCAGCTTAAGCGGATACTACAATGAGCAGTTCTTC. Its translation: CASSLSGYYNEQFF.

V usage is TRBV7-9 and J usage is TRBJ1-3, with TRBD1 matching 8 bases. The CDR3 spans 15 residues. CDR1 and CDR2 from the germline V gene are SEHNR and FQNEAQ (reference sequence). J lost 0 bases, V lost 8 bases, and 6 bases had no gene match. The CDR3 bases are TGTGCCAGCCCGGGACAGGAGAGCTCTGGAAACACCATATATTTT. This gives the protein CASPGQESSGNTIYF. Looking up the rest from reference TRBV7-9 and TRBJ1-3 gives the full variable domain: DTGVSQNPRHKITKRGQNVTFRCDPISEHNRLYWYRQTLGQGPEFLTYFQNEAQLEKSRLLSDRFSAERPKGSFSTLEIQRTEQGDSAMYLCASPGQESSGNTIYFGEGSWLTVV.

The V gene is TRBV6-5, the J gene TRBJ2-1; 11 positions match TRBD1. The CDR3 sequence is 15 residues long. With 3 bases clipped from V and 7 bases from J, the junction kept 5 bases outside the gene matches. The V gene's germline CDR1 is MNHEY and CDR2 SVGAGI. The CDR3 nucleotides are TGTGCCAGCAGTTATAGGGACAGGGGGATTAATGAGCAGTTCTTC. Protein sequence: CASSYRDRGINEQFF.

The CDR3 DNA follows: TGTGCCAGCAGCGTAGCTGGCCGGGGCTCCTACAATGAGCAGTTCTTC. As protein: CASSVAGRGSYNEQFF. The V and J genes are TRBV9 and TRBJ2-1; a possible D gene is TRBD2 (5 bases). The CDR3 extends over 16 amino acids. The V gene's germline CDR1 is SGDLS and CDR2 YYNGEE. V dropped 0 bases and J dropped 0 bases, with 10 bases sitting between them. Supplemented by reference TRBV9 and TRBJ2-1, the full variable domain reads DSGVTQTPKHLITATGQRVTLRCSPRSGDLSVYWYQQSLDQGLQFLIQYYNGEERAKGNILERFSAQQFPDLHSELNLSSLELGDSALYFCASSVAGRGSYNEQFFGPGTRLTVL.

This rearrangement joins TRBV4-1 to TRBJ2-3; 10 positions match TRBD1. Germline V CDR1 and CDR2: MGHRA, YSYEKL. CDR3 length equals 17 residues. V dropped 3 bases and J dropped 3; count of bases not matched to a gene: 9. The CDR3 protein is CASSHPGRQGATDTQYF. In nucleotides, the CDR3 is TGCGCCAGCAGCCACCCCGGGCGACAGGGGGCGACAGATACGCAGTATTTT.

The chain carries TRBV4-3 and TRBJ2-7; maybe TRBD1 (5 bases). CDR1 and CDR2 from the germline V gene are LGHNA and YSLEER. V lost 0 bases and J 6 bases, leaving 12 bases between the germline ends. The CDR3 is 14 amino acids. CDR3 nucleotides: TGCGCCAGCAGCCAAGATCCAGGGCCGAGCGAGCAGTACTTC. This sequence encodes CASSQDPGPSEQYF.

V usage is TRBV6-1 and J usage is TRBJ1-3, with D possibly matching TRBD1 (6 bases). V lost 3 bases to trimming and J lost 0 bases, with 12 bases between them. The CDR3 totals 16 residues. Germline CDR1 is MNHNS and CDR2 is SASEGT. The CDR3 coding sequence is TGTGCCAGCAGTGAGGGTTCGACAGGCTCTGGAAACACCATATATTTT. Its translation: CASSEGSTGSGNTIYF.

The rearrangement links TRBV11-2 to TRBJ2-5, with 13 positions matching TRBD2. CDR1 and CDR2 (germline): SGHAT, FQNNGV. After removal of 0 bases from V and 9 bases from J, the junction contained 7 bases not matched to a gene. This CDR3 is 16 amino acids long. For the CDR3, the DNA is TGTGCCAGCAGCTTAGAGCCACTAGCGGGGGGGCCCGCCCAGTACTTC. It is translated as CASSLEPLAGGPAQYF.

The V call is TRBV19, the J call TRBJ2-6; 7 nucleotides match TRBD1. V was pared by 6 bases and J by 3 bases, with 2 bases of the junction left unmatched. Per the germline V gene, CDR1 is LNHDA and CDR2 is SQIVND (reference sequence). There are 14 residues in the CDR3. The CDR3 here is CASRNRGGANVLTF. CDR3 bases: TGTGCCAGTAGAAACAGGGGTGGGGCCAACGTCCTGACTTTC. The full variable domain, with the rest looked up from reference TRBV19 and TRBJ2-6, is DGGITQSPKYLFRKEGQNVTLSCEQNLNHDAMYWYRQDPGQGLRLIYYSQIVNDFQKGDIAEGYSVSREKKESFPLTVTSAQKNPTAFYLCASRNRGGANVLTFGAGSRLTVL.

The V and J genes are TRBV19 and TRBJ1-4; TRBD1 agrees at 7 bases. Germline CDR1 is LNHDA and CDR2 is SQIVND (reference sequence). CDR3 length equals 14 residues. Losses at the gene ends were 6 bases for V and 7 bases for J; bases not matched to a gene: 8. The CDR3 protein is CASSMTGLGEKLFF. In DNA, the CDR3 is TGTGCCAGTAGCATGACAGGGTTGGGTGAAAAACTGTTTTTT.

The chain combines TRBV5-1 with TRBJ2-2; D is undetermined. Germline-derived CDR1 and CDR2 are SGHRS and YFSETQ. The CDR3 covers 15 residues. Trimming removed 4 bases from V and 2 bases from J, with 12 bases in between. CDR3 nucleotides: TGCGCCAGCAGCAACCCCGAGCTTAACACCGGGGAGCTGTTTTTT. Amino acids: CASSNPELNTGELFF.

V gene TRBV4-2 combines with J gene TRBJ2-3, with 7 nucleotides matching TRBD2. This CDR3 comprises 15 residues. Germline trimming cut 3 bases from V and 8 bases from J; bases unmatched to any gene: 11. Germline loops: CDR1 LGHNA, CDR2 YNFKEQ. CDR3 in DNA: TGTGCCAGCAGCCAGGATAGCGGGCAGTCGGGTACGCAGTATTTT. Translation: CASSQDSGQSGTQYF.

The chain joins TRBV5-1 to TRBJ1-2; the D gene is possibly TRBD1 (5 bases). Germline CDR1 and CDR2: SGHRS and YFSETQ. Deletions cut 2 bases from V and 8 bases from J, with 13 bases between. The CDR3 consists of 13 residues. CDR3 sequence reads: CASSFQGGGGYTF. CDR3 nucleotides: TGCGCCAGCAGCTTCCAGGGAGGCGGGGGCTACACCTTC.

The rearrangement links TRBV5-4 to TRBJ2-7; the D is unclear. Germline V gene data show CDR1 as SGHNT and CDR2 as YYREEE (reference sequence). This CDR3 is built from 14 residues. The V gene lost 0 bases and the J gene lost 0 bases, with 7 bases spanning the gap. Here the CDR3 reads CASSLESSSYEQYF. The CDR3 coding sequence is TGTGCCAGCAGCTTGGAGTCGAGCTCCTACGAGCAGTACTTC.

This chain joins TRBV19 and TRBJ2-1, with TRBD1 as a possible D gene (6 bases). The CDR3 totals 13 residues. Germline-derived CDR1 and CDR2 are LNHDA and SQIVND (reference sequence). V lost 9 bases and J lost 8, with 17 bases in between. The CDR3 sequence: CASRDTALDEQFF. DNA of the CDR3: TGTGCCAGCCGGGACACAGCCCTCGATGAGCAGTTCTTC. Combining the CDR3 with reference TRBV19 and TRBJ2-1 gives the whole variable domain DGGITQSPKYLFRKEGQNVTLSCEQNLNHDAMYWYRQDPGQGLRLIYYSQIVNDFQKGDIAEGYSVSREKKESFPLTVTSAQKNPTAFYLCASRDTALDEQFFGPGTRLTVL.

The V gene is TRBV19, the J gene TRBJ2-3; D is possibly TRBD1 (6 bases). Trimming took 5 bases from V and 4 from J, leaving 16 bases between them. The CDR3 runs 15 residues. Germline CDR1 is LNHDA and CDR2 is SQIVND (reference sequence). CDR3 region: CASSETGNSPDTQYF. CDR3 DNA sequence: TGTGCCAGTAGTGAAACAGGGAATTCGCCAGATACGCAGTATTTT.

The gene calls are TRBV5-4 and TRBJ2-7, with D unclear. V lost 0 bases, J lost 0 bases, and 7 bases lay in between. The CDR3 covers 14 residues. Germline V CDR1 and CDR2: SGHNT, YYREEE (reference sequence). The CDR3 sequence is CASSLGQSSYEQYF. The CDR3 DNA is TGTGCCAGCAGCTTGGGACAAAGCTCCTACGAGCAGTACTTC. The whole variable domain, remainder taken from reference TRBV5-4 and TRBJ2-7, is ETGVTQSPTHLIKTRGQQVTLRCSSQSGHNTVSWYQQALGQGPQFIFQYYREEENGRGNFPPRFSGLQFPNYSSELNVNALELDDSALYLCASSLGQSSYEQYFGPGTRLTVT.